These 18 T cell receptor beta chains were all obtained from the same sample, sequenced in a study of T cell repertoires in cytomegalovirus infection (dated by TCRdb to between 2018 and 2020). The sequencer listed for this sample is Illumina HiSeq 1500. TCRdb took the public reads, trimmed them with fastp at Q25, ran MiXCR for clone calling and kept in-frame beta chains. Duplicate CDR3 protein sequences are folded into a single record with the most common DNA and genes. This sample has 97,000 or so distinct CDR3 sequences in its table, and more than 15% of those were observed once. Of the sample, around 8.5% falls within the top ten clones. Sequencing used PBMCs. All receptors come from a human donor in good health (CMV status not recorded). Some clones in this sample may be carry-over from other donors' samples.

The chain is built from TRBV6-2 or TRBV6-3 and TRBJ2-7; 7 positions agree with TRBD1. After removal of 5 bases from V and 3 bases from J, the junction contained 7 bases not matched to a gene. Germline V gives CDR1 MNHEY, CDR2 SVGEGT. The CDR3 has 14 residues. The CDR3 sequence: CASSRRQGIYEQYF. The DNA for the CDR3 is TGTGCCAGCAGTAGGAGACAGGGCATCTACGAGCAGTACTTC.

This clonotype was observed a few times. The V call is TRBV4-1, the J call TRBJ1-6; D gene unclear. Trimming took 1 base from V and 9 from J, leaving 4 bases between them. The CDR3 loop spans 12 amino acids. Germline V gene lookup returns CDR1 MGHRA and CDR2 YSYEKL. In nucleotides, the CDR3 is TGCGCCAGCAGCCAAGGGGTTTCACCCCTCCACTTT. Amino acids: CASSQGVSPLHF.

This clonotype was counted many times. J is TRBJ2-1 and V is TRBV4-3, with a tentative D call TRBD2 (5 bases). The V and J ends lost 8 bases and 8 bases respectively, with 19 bases between them. Germline V gene sequence: CDR1 LGHNA, CDR2 YSLEER. The CDR3 consists of 14 residues. This CDR3 is CASAKGGSGYEQFF. CDR3 nucleotides: TGCGCCAGCGCAAAGGGTGGTTCGGGGTATGAGCAGTTCTTC.

In regard to this clonotype: A much larger clonotype is one base distant, so this may be a read error. The chain links TRBV7-2 to TRBJ2-7, with unresolved D. This CDR3 has 12 amino acids. Germline assignment: CDR1 SGHTA and CDR2 FQGNSA. The V gene lost 5 bases and the J gene lost 8 bases, with 13 bases spanning the gap. CDR3 residues: CASSLFNAKQYF. DNA for the CDR3: TGTGCCAGCAGCCTGTTTAACGCCAAGCAGTACTTC.

The V and J genes are TRBV5-5 and TRBJ2-7; 9 bases match TRBD1. This CDR3 has 15 amino acids. With 0 bases clipped from V and 6 bases from J, the junction kept 7 bases outside the gene matches. Germline lookup yields CDR1 SGHKS and CDR2 YYEKEE (reference sequence). CDR3 DNA sequence: TGTGCCAGCAGCTTGGCGCAGGACAGGGGACCCGAGCAGTACTTC. Translation gives CASSLAQDRGPEQYF.

This clonotype has a count of ten or more. The chain uses TRBV10-3 and TRBJ1-6; a possible D gene is TRBD1 (5 bases). Trimming removed 6 bases from V and 8 bases from J, with 14 bases in between. Per germline, CDR1 ENHRY and CDR2 SYGVKD. The CDR3 is made up of 14 amino acids. The CDR3 sequence is CAISRREGDSPLHF. CDR3 nucleotide sequence: TGTGCCATCAGCCGCAGGGAAGGGGATTCACCCCTCCACTTT.

This clonotype was detected a few times. V usage is TRBV18 and J usage is TRBJ2-7; TRBD2 aligns across 12 bases. V was clipped by 5 bases and J by 3 bases; unmatched bases: 5. CDR3 length equals 15 residues. The germline V gene encodes CDR1 KGHSH and CDR2 LQKENI. The CDR3 spells CASSRLAGAFYEQYF. The DNA for the CDR3 is TGTGCCAGCTCAAGACTAGCGGGGGCCTTCTACGAGCAGTACTTC.

There are a few counts of this clonotype. The CDR3 DNA sequence: TGTGCCAGCAGTTACGGGGACGGACCCCAGCATTTT. It translates to CASSYGDGPQHF. The chain joins TRBV12-3 or TRBV12-4 to TRBJ1-5; D is perhaps TRBD1 (5 bases). Trimming shortened V by 4 bases and J by 10 bases, and 11 bases separated the two germline ends. There are 12 residues in the CDR3.

This chain joins TRBV7-9 and TRBJ2-5, with 8 bases aligning to TRBD2. The germline V gene has CDR1 SEHNR and CDR2 FQNEAQ (reference sequence). V was pared by 5 bases and J by 4 bases, with 9 bases of the junction left unmatched. The CDR3 runs 15 residues. The CDR3 sequence is CASSPSGGSGETQYF. In DNA form, the CDR3 reads TGTGCCAGCAGCCCATCGGGGGGGTCGGGAGAGACCCAGTACTTC.

This clonotype showed up just a few times. The V gene is TRBV20-1, the J gene TRBJ1-3; D is possibly TRBD1 (5 bases). The length of the CDR3 is 12 residues. From germline, CDR1 is DFQATT and CDR2 SNEGSKA (reference sequence). Trimming shortened V by 4 bases and J by 2 bases, and 6 bases separated the two germline ends. In nucleotides, the CDR3 is TGCAGTGCTATCAGGGCTGGAAACACCATATATTTT. Its protein is CSAIRAGNTIYF.

The chain has TRBV12-5 and TRBJ2-1; D is uncertain. The CDR3 is 12 amino acids. In germline, CDR1 is LGHNT, CDR2 FRNRAP. V lost 4 bases and J lost 4, with 5 bases in between. The CDR3 sequence: CASGSQYNEQFF. CDR3 coding DNA: TGTGCTAGTGGTTCCCAGTACAATGAGCAGTTCTTC. Looking up the rest from reference TRBV12-5 and TRBJ2-1 gives the full variable domain: DARVTQTPRHKVTEMGQEVTMRCQPILGHNTVFWYRQTMMQGLELLAYFRNRAPLDDSGMPKDRFSAEMPDATLATLKIQPSEPRDSAVYFCASGSQYNEQFFGPGTRLTVL.

This clonotype occurred a few times. V is TRBV5-1 and J is TRBJ1-2; D gene ambiguous. V was cut by 5 bases and J by 2 bases, with 7 bases left in between. The CDR3 spans 12 residues. CDR1 and CDR2 from the germline V gene are SGHRS and YFSETQ. DNA of the CDR3: TGCGCCAGCAGTTCCGGGAACTATGGCTACACCTTC. Its protein product is CASSSGNYGYTF.

This clonotype was seen ten or more times. This chain links TRBV6-2 or TRBV6-3 with TRBJ1-1; D might be TRBD1 (5 bases). The V and J ends lost 3 bases and 1 base respectively, with 9 bases between them. CDR1 and CDR2 (germline): MNHEY, SVGEGT. The CDR3 spans 14 residues. The CDR3 nucleotides are TGTGCCAGCAGTTATACGGACACGAACACTGAAGCTTTCTTT. This sequence encodes CASSYTDTNTEAFF.

This clonotype was recorded a few times. This chain uses TRBV6-6 with TRBJ2-2, with D possibly matching TRBD2 (5 bases). Germline lookup yields CDR1 MNHNY and CDR2 SVGAGI (reference sequence). V shed 7 bases and J shed 6 bases, with 12 bases lying between them. This CDR3 comprises 13 residues. DNA for the CDR3: TGTGCCAGCACCGAACGGGGATCCGGGGAGCTGTTTTTT. Amino acids: CASTERGSGELFF.

The chain joins TRBV12-3 or TRBV12-4 to TRBJ1-1; D may be TRBD1 (5 bases). V was clipped by 10 bases and J by 9 bases, with 27 bases between them. The CDR3 is made up of 15 amino acids. DNA for the CDR3: TGTGCCACTTTGGACACCGGGGGGGGGGGTGATCAAGCTTTCTTT. As protein: CATLDTGGGGDQAFF.

This clonotype appeared many times. The V and J genes are TRBV7-8 and TRBJ2-7; weak D call: TRBD2 (6 bases). Germline-derived CDR1 and CDR2 are SGHVS and FQNEAQ. This CDR3 has 15 residues. Trimming cost V 0 bases and J 6 bases, with 15 bases left between them. CDR3 sequence (DNA): TGTGCCAGCAGCTTAGCGGGGGGTTTTGGGTCCGAGCAGTACTTC. Its protein product is CASSLAGGFGSEQYF.

This clonotype was detected ten times or more. This sequence joins TRBV7-2 and TRBJ1-2; possibly TRBD1 for D (5 bases). Trimming removed 2 bases from V and 4 bases from J, with 14 bases in between. This CDR3 contains 15 residues. CDR1 and CDR2 from the germline V gene are SGHTA and FQGNSA. The CDR3 reads CASSLRGRAIYGYTF. CDR3 coding DNA: TGTGCCAGCAGCTTACGTGGCAGGGCCATCTATGGCTACACCTTC.

The chain has TRBV20-1 and TRBJ1-5, with a weak D call TRBD1 (5 bases). The CDR3 loop spans 13 amino acids. Germline V gene data show CDR1 as DFQATT and CDR2 as SNEGSKA (reference sequence). Trimming took off 1 base at V and 3 bases at J, with 7 bases between the two ends. The CDR3 DNA reads as TGCAGTGCTAGAGGGGGGGACAATCAGCCCCAGCATTTT. Its translation is CSARGGDNQPQHF.